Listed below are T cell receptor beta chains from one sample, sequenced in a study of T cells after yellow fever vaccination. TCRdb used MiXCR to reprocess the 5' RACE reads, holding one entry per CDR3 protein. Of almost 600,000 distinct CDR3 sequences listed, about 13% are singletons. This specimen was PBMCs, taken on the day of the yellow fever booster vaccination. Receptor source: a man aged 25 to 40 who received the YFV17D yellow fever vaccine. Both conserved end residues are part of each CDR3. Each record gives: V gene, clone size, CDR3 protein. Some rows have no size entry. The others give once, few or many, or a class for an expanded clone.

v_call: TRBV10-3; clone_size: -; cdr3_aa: CVAEGSGNTIYF
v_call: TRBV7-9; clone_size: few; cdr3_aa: CASSLGVAGEAVYEQYF
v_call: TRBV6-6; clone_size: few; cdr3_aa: CASSLGTGQPQHF
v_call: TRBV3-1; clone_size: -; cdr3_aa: CASSQTRVKTNEQFF
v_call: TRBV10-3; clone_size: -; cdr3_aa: CAIGGEGAKNTQYF
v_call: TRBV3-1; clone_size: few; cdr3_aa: CASSQQGAGNTIYF
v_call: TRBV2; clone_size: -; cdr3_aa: CASVAMGSYNEQFF
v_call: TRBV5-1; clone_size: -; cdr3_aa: CASSPGGLAWTETQYF
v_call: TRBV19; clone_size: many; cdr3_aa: CASSIGAGIEQYF
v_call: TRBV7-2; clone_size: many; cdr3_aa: CASSLEQGGTEAFF
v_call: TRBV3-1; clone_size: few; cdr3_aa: CASSLGRGDGYTF
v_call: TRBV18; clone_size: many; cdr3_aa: CASSPQGAETQYF
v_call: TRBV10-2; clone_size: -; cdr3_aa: CASSESYQPPGELFF
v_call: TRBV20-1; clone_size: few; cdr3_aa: CSARVLTAPFNEQFF
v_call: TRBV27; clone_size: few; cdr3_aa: CASREGQELRHEQYF
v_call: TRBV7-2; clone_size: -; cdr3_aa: CATLPRAGPYNEQFF
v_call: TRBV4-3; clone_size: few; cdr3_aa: CASSQGWASGIGGEQFF
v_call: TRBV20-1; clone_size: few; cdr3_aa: CSATMGGQDLLWQRSYNEQFF
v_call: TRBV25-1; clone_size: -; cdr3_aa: CASRKQGVNTEAFF
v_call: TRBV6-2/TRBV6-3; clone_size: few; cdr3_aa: CASSQTGSTGNTGELFF
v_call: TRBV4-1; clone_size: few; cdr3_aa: CASSQRLVLGSGELFF
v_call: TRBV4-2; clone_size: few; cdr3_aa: CASSQDEGKGTEAFF